This TCR beta chain emerged from a study of T-cell memory formation after mild COVID-19 listed by TCRdb under 2021. Looking at the study overall: TCR sequence clusters from the two donors were found to be largely donor specific. Longitudinal TCRalpha and TCRbeta repertoire sequencing tracked T-cell clones expanding and contracting after mild COVID-19 in two donors. The cohort comprised two young, previously healthy adult volunteers, one female and one male. What the authors observed across the whole study: The second-wave clones that peaked on day 37 were not confirmed to be SARS-CoV-2 specific. Balanced CD4/CD8 phenotypes were observed for clones contracting from day 15 to 85, whereas a bias towards CD4+ was observed for a second wave of clones expanding from day 15 to 37. The study included only a couple of mild cases, and larger cohorts that include severe cases with pre-infection samples were judged to be necessary. Contracting CD4+ clones were located mainly in the CM and EM memory subsets, whereas CD8+ clones were found to be enriched in EMRA. Some responding clones were found in pre-infection memory, which suggests that pre-existing cross-reactive memory T cells took part in the SARS-CoV-2 response.

TCRdb names Illumina NovaSeq 6000 as the instrument used. Using 5'RACE with constant-segment primers, TCRalpha and TCRbeta cDNA libraries were constructed, with sample barcodes and unique molecular identifiers added in the process. Trizol reagent was used to extract RNA from every sample. The libraries were amplified in two PCR steps, and the second step added a second sample barcode and Illumina TruSeq adapters. Sequencing of the libraries was done on an Illumina NovaSeq, producing 2 x 150 bp paired-end reads. The source study handled its data this way. The reads were demultiplexed and collapsed into UMI-guided consensus sequences using migec v1.2.7. Using mixcr v2.1.11, UMI consensuses were aligned to TRA and TRB V and J templates and then assembled into clonotypes. Clonotypes were classified as expanded or contracted when called significant by both edgeR and NoisET, with noise models trained on biological replicates. For edgeR calls, the cutoffs were a false discovery rate-adjusted p below 0.01 and a log2 fold-change threshold of 1. As an exploratory analysis of dynamics, max-normalized trajectories of the 1000 most abundant clonotypes were examined with PCA combined with hierarchical clustering. Separately sequenced CD4+ and CD8+ repertoires were used to assign a CD4 or CD8 phenotype to each responding clone. The public sequencing data were trimmed at Q25 with fastp and processed into clonotypes with MiXCR by TCRdb, which kept only in-frame beta chains. One record per CDR3 amino acid sequence lists the most common genes and DNA. These V and J calls originate from TCRdb's pipeline instead of the authors' own analysis. For this sample the table gives about 320,000 distinct CDR3 sequences, of which around an eighth were detected only once. About 21% of the sample lies in the top ten.

This clonotype turned up a few times. No cognate antigen has been identified for it. One base away there is no much larger clone; base qualities are not given. Ficoll-Paque density gradient centrifugation was used to isolate PBMCs. The sequenced material came from PBMCs or a T cell subset sorted from them (not recorded which). The origin of this receptor is a man younger than 35 who had mild COVID-19 (a few samples of this study predate the infection). The sample titles of this study are shuffled in the database, so cell type and time point are left out; the donor was told from shared clones.

The DNA sequence is given as TGTGCCAGCAGCCCCGACAGGAATGGGGCCAACGTCCTGACTTTC. Its amino acids are CASSPDRNGANVLTF. The V and J genes are TRBV12-3 or TRBV12-4 and TRBJ2-6; the D gene is possibly TRBD1, with 6 bases matching. Trimming at the junction amounts to 6 bases on V and 3 bases on J, and the germline ends lie 12 bases apart. The CDR3 contains 15 residues, cysteine and phenylalanine counted. Only CDR3 DNA remains: 45 bases, in frame from the first base.